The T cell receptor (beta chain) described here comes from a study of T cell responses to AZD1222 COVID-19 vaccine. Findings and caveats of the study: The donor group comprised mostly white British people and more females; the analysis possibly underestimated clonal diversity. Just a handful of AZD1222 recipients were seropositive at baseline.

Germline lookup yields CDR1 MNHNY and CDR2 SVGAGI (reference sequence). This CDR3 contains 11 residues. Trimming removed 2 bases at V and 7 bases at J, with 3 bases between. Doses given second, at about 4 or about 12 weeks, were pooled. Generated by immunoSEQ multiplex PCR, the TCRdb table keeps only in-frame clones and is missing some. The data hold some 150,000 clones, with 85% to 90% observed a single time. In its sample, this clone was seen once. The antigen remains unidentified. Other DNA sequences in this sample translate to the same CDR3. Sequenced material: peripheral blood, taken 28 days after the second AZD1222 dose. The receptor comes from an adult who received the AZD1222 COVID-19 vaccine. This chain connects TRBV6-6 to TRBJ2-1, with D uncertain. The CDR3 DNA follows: TGTGCCAGCAGTTACAGTAATGAGCAGTTCTTC. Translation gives CASSYSNEQFF.